A selection of T cell receptor beta chains follows, all from one sample in a study of T cell responses to AZD1222 COVID-19 vaccine. Clones were read by immunoSEQ multiplex PCR, and TCRdb kept only the in-frame ones, dropping some. The sample records 80,000 or so clones, about 82% being singletons. This specimen was peripheral blood, taken on day 0 of AZD1222 vaccination. The receptor source for this set is an adult in good health. CDR3s include the opening cysteine and the closing phenylalanine or tryptophan. The order of the fields is clone size, J gene, V gene, D gene, CDR3 DNA, CDR3 protein. A D gene is named only where the DNA matches it firmly. Expanded clones are given a class, and other clones once, few, many or no size at all.

.	TRBJ2-4	TRBV7-2	.	TGTGCCAGCAGCTTAGCGGCGGCCGTCGGACCCAAAAACATTCAGTACTTC	CASSLAAAVGPKNIQYF
.	TRBJ2-7	TRBV19	TRBD2	TGTGCCAGTTCGCTAGCGGGAGAGGGAGAGCAGTACTTC	CASSLAGEGEQYF
.	TRBJ2-1	TRBV4-3	TRBD2	TGCGCCAGCAGCCAAGAAGGTGCGGGAGCTTCCTACAATGAGCAGTTCTTC	CASSQEGAGASYNEQFF
.	TRBJ1-5	TRBV27	.	TGTGCCAGCACCTCTCGCGGCTCGGGTTCCATTCAGCCCCAGCATTTT	CASTSRGSGSIQPQHF
.	TRBJ1-2	TRBV10-3	.	TGTGCCATCAGAGAAGGGGTAAACTATGGCTACACCTTC	CAIREGVNYGYTF
once	TRBJ2-3	TRBV5-1	.	TGCGCCAGCAGCCGCGATAGGGCCGAAGATACGCAGTATTTT	CASSRDRAEDTQYF
.	TRBJ1-2	TRBV5-1	TRBD1	TGCGCCAGCAGCTTGGGACAGGGCTCCTATGGCTACACCTTC	CASSLGQGSYGYTF
.	TRBJ1-4	TRBV5-1	.	TGCGCCAGCAGCTTGGGGTGGGAAACTAATGAAAAACTGTTTTTT	CASSLGWETNEKLFF
.	TRBJ1-2	TRBV7-3	TRBD1	TGTGCCAGCAGCTTGGGACAGGGATATGGCTACACCTTC	CASSLGQGYGYTF
.	TRBJ2-5	TRBV7-6	TRBD2	TGTGCCAGCAGCTTAGTTTTAGCGGGGGTCCAAGAGACCCAGTACTTC	CASSLVLAGVQETQYF
.	TRBJ2-1	TRBV27	TRBD1	TGTGCCAGCAGTGCGACAGGGTACAGTGAGCAGTTCTTC	CASSATGYSEQFF
.	TRBJ1-2	TRBV19	.	TGTGCCAGTAGCCCACAGGGAAACTATGGCTACACCTTC	CASSPQGNYGYTF
.	TRBJ1-1	TRBV7-9	.	TGTGCCAGCAGCTTAGAACGTACCCTCTTGAACACTGAAGCTTTCTTT	CASSLERTLLNTEAFF
few	TRBJ2-3	TRBV27	.	TGTGCCAGCAGCCTAGCTGGAGGCATCCCAGATACGCAGTATTTT	CASSLAGGIPDTQYF
few	TRBJ2-5	TRBV29-1	TRBD2	TGCAGCGCAAGTAGCGGGGGTGAGACCCAGTACTTC	CSASSGGETQYF
.	TRBJ1-2	TRBV4-3	.	TGCGCCAGCAGCCAAGCACGGGGAACTAACTATGGCTACACCTTC	CASSQARGTNYGYTF
.	TRBJ1-1	TRBV5-5	TRBD1	TGTGCCAGCAGCTTGTTTCAGGGGGGCACTGAAGCTTTCTTT	CASSLFQGGTEAFF
.	TRBJ2-2	TRBV24-1	.	TGTGCCCCTCTCGGGGGCCTCGGGGAGCTGTTTTTT	CAPLGGLGELFF
.	TRBJ2-3	TRBV5-1	.	TGCGCCAGCAGCACCACAGGGGCGGGGACAGATACGCAGTATTTT	CASSTTGAGTDTQYF
.	TRBJ1-2	TRBV19	.	TGTGCCAGTAGTATAAAGGCCAAAGCGGGAGGCTACACCTTC	CASSIKAKAGGYTF
.	TRBJ2-1	TRBV7-8	TRBD1	TGTGCCAGCAGCCCGCGCCCCGTCCAGGGGGCCTTCTACAATGAGCAGTTCTTC	CASSPRPVQGAFYNEQFF
.	TRBJ2-4	TRBV29-1	.	TGCAGCGTTGATGCGCCAGGGGGGAACATTCAGTACTTC	CSVDAPGGNIQYF
.	TRBJ2-3	TRBV7-3	TRBD2	TGTGCCAGCAGCCTGGGACTAGCTTCCCCCACAGATACGCAGTATTTT	CASSLGLASPTDTQYF
few	TRBJ2-7	TRBV6-1	TRBD1	TGTGCCAGCAGTGAATGGACAGGGGAGACCTACGAGCAGTACTTC	CASSEWTGETYEQYF
few	TRBJ1-2	TRBV25-1	.	TGTGCCAGCAGTGGCGCCAGCCCTAAGTATGGCTACACCTTC	CASSGASPKYGYTF
.	TRBJ2-7	TRBV5-4	TRBD1	TGTGCCAGCAGCTGGGGTCTCGACAGGGCGTCCTACGAGCAGTACTTC	CASSWGLDRASYEQYF
.	TRBJ2-3	TRBV9	.	TGTGCCAGCAGCGTAGGCACAGATACGCAGTATTTT	CASSVGTDTQYF
.	TRBJ1-1	TRBV14	.	TGTGCCAGCAGCCAAGATGTAGGAGGTTCGGGGACTGAAGCTTTCTTT	CASSQDVGGSGTEAFF
once	TRBJ1-2	TRBV20-1	.	TGCAGTGCTAACAGGGATGATGGCTACACCTTC	CSANRDDGYTF
.	TRBJ2-1	TRBV11-2	TRBD2	TGTGCCAGCAGCTTAGAATCCAGCGGGAGGGACTTCGGCTCCTACAATGAGCAGTTCTTC	CASSLESSGRDFGSYNEQFF
.	TRBJ2-7	TRBV27	TRBD1	TGTGCCAGCAGTTTAAAAGGACAGGGGGCTTACGAGCAGTACTTC	CASSLKGQGAYEQYF
.	TRBJ1-1	TRBV4-3	.	TGCGCCAGCAGCCAGCACATGAACACTGAAGCTTTCTTT	CASSQHMNTEAFF
.	TRBJ1-2	TRBV4-1	TRBD1	TGCGCCAGCAGCCAAGATGTCTCGTCGGGACAGGCCTTCTATGGCTACACCTTC	CASSQDVSSGQAFYGYTF
.	TRBJ2-3	TRBV4-3	.	TGCGCCAGCAGCCAAGATGTGGTGGATAGCACAGATACGCAGTATTTT	CASSQDVVDSTDTQYF
.	TRBJ1-3	TRBV29-1	.	TGCAGCCCCCCGGGCGGGGGACCCTCTGGAAACACCATATATTTT	CSPPGGGPSGNTIYF
.	TRBJ1-2	TRBV3-1/TRBV3-2	.	TGTGCCAGCAACCAGGGTGGTGGCTACACCTTC	CASNQGGGYTF
.	TRBJ1-2	TRBV18	TRBD1	TGTGCCAGCTCCCTAGGGGACAGGGGCTCGTTCGGCTACACCTTC	CASSLGDRGSFGYTF
.	TRBJ1-1	TRBV5-4	.	TGTGCCAGCAGCTTTCTTGACAGGACGAACACTGAAGCTTTCTTT	CASSFLDRTNTEAFF
.	TRBJ1-1	TRBV18	.	TGTGCCAGCTCGGGGGCCCGAGGCACTGAAGCTTTCTTT	CASSGARGTEAFF
.	TRBJ2-7	TRBV6-5	TRBD2	TGTGCCAGCAGTTACTCGAGCGGGAGCGGGTACGAGCAGTACTTC	CASSYSSGSGYEQYF
.	TRBJ1-5	TRBV6-2/TRBV6-3	.	TGTGCCAGCAGTTTACAGGACACCCCTATGGGCAATCAGCCCCAGCATTTT	CASSLQDTPMGNQPQHF